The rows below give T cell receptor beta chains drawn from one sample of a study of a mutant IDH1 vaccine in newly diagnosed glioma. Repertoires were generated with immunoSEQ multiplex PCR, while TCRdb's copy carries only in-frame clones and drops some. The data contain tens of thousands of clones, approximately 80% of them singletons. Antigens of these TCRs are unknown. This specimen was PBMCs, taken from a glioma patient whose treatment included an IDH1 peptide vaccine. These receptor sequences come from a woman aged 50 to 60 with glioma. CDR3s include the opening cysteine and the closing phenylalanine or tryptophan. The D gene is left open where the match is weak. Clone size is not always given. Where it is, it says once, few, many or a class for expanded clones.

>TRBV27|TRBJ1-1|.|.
CASSFSKNTEAFF
TGTGCCAGCAGTTTTAGTAAGAACACTGAAGCTTTCTTT
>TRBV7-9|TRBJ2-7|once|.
CASSLAPYNEQYF
TGTGCCAGCAGCTTAGCGCCGTACAACGAGCAGTACTTC
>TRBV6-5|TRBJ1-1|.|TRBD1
CASRLRQGLAEAFF
TGTGCCAGCAGATTACGACAGGGGCTGGCTGAAGCTTTCTTT
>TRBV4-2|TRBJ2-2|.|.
CASSHGTGDGELFF
TGTGCCAGCAGCCACGGGACCGGGGACGGGGAGCTGTTTTTT
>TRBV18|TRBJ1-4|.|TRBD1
CASSPRRGGDEKLFF
TGTGCCAGCTCACCAAGGAGAGGGGGCGATGAAAAACTGTTTTTT
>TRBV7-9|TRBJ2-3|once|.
CASSLGNGVRADTQYF
TGTGCCAGCAGCTTAGGGAACGGGGTACGCGCAGATACGCAGTATTTT
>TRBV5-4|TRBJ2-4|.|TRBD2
CASSSLAGGRAKNIQYF
TGTGCCAGCAGCTCACTAGCGGGGGGGCGAGCCAAAAACATTCAGTACTTC
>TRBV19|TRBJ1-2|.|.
CASSIHLGPTGYGYTF
TGTGCCAGTAGTATTCATCTGGGACCCACCGGCTATGGCTACACCTTC
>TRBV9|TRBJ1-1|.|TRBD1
CASSETGGGGGDTEAFF
TGTGCCAGCAGCGAAACAGGGGGCGGAGGTGGGGACACTGAAGCTTTCTTT
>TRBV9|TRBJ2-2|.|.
CASSVDGGSTGELFF
TGTGCCAGCAGCGTAGACGGGGGTAGCACCGGGGAGCTGTTTTTT
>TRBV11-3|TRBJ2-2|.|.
CASSLTLATGELFF
TGTGCCAGCAGCCTTACACTTGCCACCGGGGAGCTGTTTTTT
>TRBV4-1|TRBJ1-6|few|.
CASSQSQEPLGTLHF
TGCGCCAGCAGCCAAAGTCAGGAGCCCCTAGGGACCCTCCACTTT
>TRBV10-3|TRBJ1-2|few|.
CAISESPGYNYGYTF
TGTGCCATCAGTGAGTCGCCAGGGTATAACTATGGCTACACCTTC
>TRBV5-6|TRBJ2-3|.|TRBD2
CASSTLTSHTDTQYF
TGTGCCAGCAGCACCTTGACTAGCCATACAGATACGCAGTATTTT
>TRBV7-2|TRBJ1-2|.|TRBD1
CASSFGQVNYGYTF
TGTGCCAGCAGCTTTGGACAGGTTAACTATGGCTACACCTTC
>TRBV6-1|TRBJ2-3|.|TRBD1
CASSELGQVRNTQYF
TGTGCCAGCAGTGAATTAGGACAGGTTCGAAATACGCAGTATTTT
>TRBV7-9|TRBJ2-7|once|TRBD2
CASSPSWLAGDEQYF
TGTGCCAGCAGCCCGTCGTGGCTAGCGGGGGACGAGCAGTACTTC
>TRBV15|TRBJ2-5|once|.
CATSTRASYGTQYF
TGTGCCACCAGCACCCGGGCTTCCTATGGGACCCAGTACTTC
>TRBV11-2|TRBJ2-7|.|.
CASSPGVSSYEQYF
TGTGCCAGCAGCCCCGGGGTAAGCTCCTACGAGCAGTACTTC
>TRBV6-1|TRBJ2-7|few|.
CASSEAVGGPYEQYF
TGTGCCAGCAGTGAAGCGGTGGGGGGACCCTACGAGCAGTACTTC
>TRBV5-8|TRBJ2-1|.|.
CASSLLLYEQFF
TGTGCCAGCAGCTTACTACTATATGAGCAGTTCTTC